The 9 T cell receptor beta chains below all came from one sample that was sequenced in a study of blood T cell repertoires in COVID-19. Profiling relied on immunoSEQ multiplex PCR, and the TCRdb table lists in-frame clones only, not all of them. The sample shows 350,000 or so clones, 65% to 85% of them seen only once. Sequenced sample: peripheral blood. The source of these receptors is a man aged 30 to 39 with active or convalescent COVID-19.

The chain is built from TRBV5-1 and TRBJ2-1, with D perhaps matching TRBD2 (5 bases). Germline V gene data show CDR1 as SGHRS and CDR2 as YFSETQ. Trimming cost V 4 bases and J 8 bases, with 13 bases left between them. The CDR3 consists of 13 residues. Here the CDR3 reads CASSGGLGDEQFF. The CDR3 DNA reads as TGCGCCAGCAGCGGAGGACTGGGAGATGAGCAGTTCTTC.

This clone was detected only a few times. DNA for the CDR3: TGTGCCAGCAATCAGGGACTAGCGGGAGTGGCAGATACGCAGTATTTT. Amino acid sequence: CASNQGLAGVADTQYF. The V and J genes are TRBV19 and TRBJ2-3; 14 bases are shared with TRBD2. Germline assignment: CDR1 LNHDA and CDR2 SQIVND (reference sequence). V trimming: 9 bases; J trimming: 4 bases; junction bases outside the gene matches: 9. The CDR3 runs to 16 residues.

In its sample, this clone was seen a few times. The chain has TRBV7-8 and TRBJ1-2; D is undetermined. Looked up from germline, CDR1 is SGHVS and CDR2 is FQNEAQ. V was shortened by 1 base and J by 8 bases, with 11 bases between the two germline ends. The CDR3 consists of 13 residues. The CDR3 protein is CASSLEEVRGYTF. The CDR3 nucleotides read TGTGCCAGCAGCTTAGAAGAGGTGCGGGGCTACACCTTC.

This chain joins TRBV19 and TRBJ1-2; TRBD1 is a possible D gene (6 bases). This CDR3 is 15 amino acids long. Trimming shortened V by 7 bases and J by 8 bases, and 23 bases separated the two germline ends. Per germline, CDR1 LNHDA and CDR2 SQIVND (reference sequence). The CDR3 sequence is CASMKPGQATWGYTF. DNA for the CDR3: TGTGCCAGTATGAAACCGGGACAAGCAACTTGGGGCTACACCTTC.

In the case of this clone: Other DNA sequences from this sample encode an identical CDR3 as well. V gene TRBV4-2 combines with J gene TRBJ2-3; 8 nucleotides match TRBD2. CDR1 LGHNA and CDR2 YNFKEQ come from the germline V gene. Trimming took 0 bases from V and 3 from J; bases not matched to a gene: 2. The CDR3 extends over 15 amino acids. CDR3 bases: TGTGCCAGCAGCCAAGACGGGAGGGTAACAGATACGCAGTATTTT. It specifies CASSQDGRVTDTQYF.

The genes are TRBV4-3 and TRBJ2-7, with 8 bases matching TRBD1. Germline CDR1 LGHNA, CDR2 YSLEER. The CDR3 runs 14 residues. The junction had 6 bases not matched to a gene; V was cut back by 2 bases and J by 6 bases. CDR3 in DNA: TGCGCCAGCAGCCAAATCTTACAGGGGGGCGAGCAGTACTTC. This sequence encodes CASSQILQGGEQYF.

V usage is TRBV28 and J usage is TRBJ2-3; TRBD2 matches at 9 bases. This CDR3 is 16 amino acids long. J lost 7 bases, V lost 4 bases, and 12 bases had no gene match. Germline-derived CDR1 and CDR2 are MDHEN and SYDVKM. The CDR3 region is CASSSPSSGMSNTQYF. Written as DNA, the CDR3 is TGTGCCAGCAGTTCCCCCTCTAGCGGGATGTCCAATACGCAGTATTTT.

This clone occurred a few times. The rearrangement uses TRBV18 and TRBJ1-6, with TRBD1 identical over 11 bases. Germline-derived CDR1 and CDR2 are KGHSH and LQKENI. This CDR3 is 15 amino acids long. J lost 7 bases, V lost 5 bases, and 4 bases had no gene match. The CDR3 region has the DNA TGTGCCAGCTCAGGGACAGGGGGTTTGAATTCACCCCTCCACTTT. It codes for CASSGTGGLNSPLHF.

This chain joins TRBV11-2 and TRBJ1-2; unclear D gene. Deletions cut 4 bases from V and 4 bases from J, with 13 bases between. CDR1 is SGHAT, CDR2 FQNNGV, per germline. This CDR3 has 14 residues. The CDR3 sequence is CASSSLSLTYGYTF. The DNA for the CDR3 is TGTGCCAGCAGCTCCCTATCCCTCACCTATGGCTACACCTTC.